This T cell receptor (beta chain) was observed in a study of T-cell memory formation after mild COVID-19. At the level of the study: Largely donor-specific TCR clusters were found.

CDR3 length: 13 amino acids. The germline V gene encodes CDR1 DFQATT and CDR2 SNEGSKA (reference sequence). Trimming pared 1 base from V and 4 bases from J, leaving 10 bases between. In TCRdb, the 5' RACE reads were re-called with MiXCR into one record per CDR3 protein. The sample has roughly 600,000 distinct CDR3 sequences; roughly 18% are singletons. Study findings and constraints: The main location of contracting CD4+ clones was CM and EM, and that of contracting CD8+ clones was EMRA. Specificity for SARS-CoV-2 was not confirmed among the second-wave clones peaking on day 37. Cross-reactive memory seemingly joined, as some responding clones were found in pre-infection memory.

Comments on this clonotype: Its specificity is not known.

What was sequenced was PBMCs or a T cell subset sorted from them (not recorded which). The TCR comes from an adult woman who had mild COVID-19 (a few samples of this study predate the infection). Cell type and time point are not known. V and J are TRBV20-1 and TRBJ1-1, with a weak D call TRBD1 (6 bases). As DNA, the CDR3 is TGCAGTGCTAGAGGACAGGAAATCACTGAAGCTTTCTTT. Its protein is CSARGQEITEAFF.